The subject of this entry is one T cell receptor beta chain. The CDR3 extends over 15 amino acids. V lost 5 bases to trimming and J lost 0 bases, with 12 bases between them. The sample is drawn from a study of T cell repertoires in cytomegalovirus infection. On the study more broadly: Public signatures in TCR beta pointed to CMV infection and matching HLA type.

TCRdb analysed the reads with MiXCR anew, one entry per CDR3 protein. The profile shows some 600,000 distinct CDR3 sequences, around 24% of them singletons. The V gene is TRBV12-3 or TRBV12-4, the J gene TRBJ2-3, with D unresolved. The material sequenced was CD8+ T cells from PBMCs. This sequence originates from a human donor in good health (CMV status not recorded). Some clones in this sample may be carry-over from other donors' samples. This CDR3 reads CASSIGLTSTDTQYF. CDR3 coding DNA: TGTGCCAGCAGTATAGGATTGACTAGCACAGATACGCAGTATTTT.